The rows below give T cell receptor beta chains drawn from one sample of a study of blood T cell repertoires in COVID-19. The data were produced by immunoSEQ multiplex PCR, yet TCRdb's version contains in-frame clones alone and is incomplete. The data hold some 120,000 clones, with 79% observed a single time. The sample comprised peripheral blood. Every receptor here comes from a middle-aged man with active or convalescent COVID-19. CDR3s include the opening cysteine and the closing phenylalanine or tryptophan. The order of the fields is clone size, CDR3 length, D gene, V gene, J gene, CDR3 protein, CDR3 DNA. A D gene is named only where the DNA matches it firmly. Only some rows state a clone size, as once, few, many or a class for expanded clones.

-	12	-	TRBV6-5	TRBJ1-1	CASHWGVSEAFF	TGTGCCAGCCATTGGGGGGTCTCTGAAGCTTTCTTT
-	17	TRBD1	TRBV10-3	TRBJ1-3	CAISEPFGQGAGNTIYF	TGTGCCATCAGTGAGCCATTCGGACAGGGGGCTGGAAACACCATATATTTT
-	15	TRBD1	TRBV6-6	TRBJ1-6	CASNYRGSYNSPLHF	TGTGCCAGCAATTACAGGGGTTCCTATAATTCACCCCTCCACTTT
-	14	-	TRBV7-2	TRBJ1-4	CASSLGGAGEKLFF	TGTGCCAGCAGCTTAGGTGGGGCAGGAGAAAAACTGTTTTTT
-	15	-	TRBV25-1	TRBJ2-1	CASSESGLSDNEQFF	TGTGCCAGCAGTGAATCGGGACTCTCTGACAATGAGCAGTTCTTC
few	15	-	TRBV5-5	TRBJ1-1	CASSLQTGMNTEAFF	TGTGCCAGCAGCTTGCAAACAGGGATGAACACTGAAGCTTTCTTT
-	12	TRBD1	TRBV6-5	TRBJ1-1	CASSTGGTEAFF	TGTGCCAGCAGCACAGGGGGCACTGAAGCTTTCTTT
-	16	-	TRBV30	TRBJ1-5	CAWSVKVLGGNQPQHF	TGTGCCTGGAGTGTAAAAGTTCTCGGGGGGAATCAGCCCCAGCATTTT
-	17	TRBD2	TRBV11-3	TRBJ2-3	CASSLGVLAGSTDTQYF	TGTGCCAGCAGCTTGGGCGTTCTAGCGGGGAGCACAGATACGCAGTATTTT
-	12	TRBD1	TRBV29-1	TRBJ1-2	CSVGDRGNGYTF	TGCAGCGTTGGGGACAGGGGTAATGGCTACACCTTC
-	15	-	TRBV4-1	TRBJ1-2	CASSQGKGIGYGYTF	TGCGCCAGCAGCCAGGGGAAGGGGATCGGCTATGGCTACACCTTC
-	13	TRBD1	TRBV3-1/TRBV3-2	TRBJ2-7	CASSHRQGYEQYF	TGTGCCAGCAGCCATAGACAGGGGTACGAGCAGTACTTC
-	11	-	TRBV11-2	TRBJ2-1	CASSSFIEQFF	TGTGCCAGCAGCTCTTTTATTGAGCAGTTCTTC
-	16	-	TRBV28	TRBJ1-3	CASSLRGGSSGNTIYF	TGTGCCAGCAGTTTAAGGGGGGGCTCTTCTGGAAACACCATATATTTT
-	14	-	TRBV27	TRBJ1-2	CASSLGLDTYGYTF	TGTGCCAGCAGTTTAGGACTCGACACCTATGGCTACACCTTC
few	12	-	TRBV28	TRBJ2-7	CASSPPRDSQYF	TGTGCCAGCAGTCCTCCTCGGGATTCTCAGTACTTC
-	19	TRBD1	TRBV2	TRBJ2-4	CASRETGTGGGGAKNIQYF	TGTGCCAGCAGGGAGACCGGGACAGGGGGCGGTGGGGCCAAAAACATTCAGTACTTC
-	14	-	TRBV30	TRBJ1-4	CAWSGGTGEEKLFF	TGTGCCTGGAGTGGGGGGACGGGGGAGGAAAAACTGTTTTTT
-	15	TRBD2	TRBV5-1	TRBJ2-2	CASSIRASGDGELFF	TGCGCCAGCAGTATTCGGGCTAGCGGAGACGGGGAGCTGTTTTTT
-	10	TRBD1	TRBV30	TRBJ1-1	CAWGQGEAFF	TGTGCCTGGGGACAGGGGGAAGCTTTCTTT
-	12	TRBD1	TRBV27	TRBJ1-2	CASIDRVGGYTF	TGTGCCAGCATCGACAGGGTCGGTGGCTACACCTTC
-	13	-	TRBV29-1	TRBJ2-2	CSVAGSNTGELFF	TGCAGCGTAGCGGGTTCGAACACCGGGGAGCTGTTTTTT